The T cell receptor (beta chain) described here comes from a study of CD8 T cells in ankylosing spondylitis. Findings and limits, study-wide: Seven to nine highly homologous variants formed a TCR beta motif that appeared characteristic of ankylosing spondylitis blood. The study looked at matched synovial fluid samples from ankylosing spondylitis patients. Disease-linked clones were reported to be significantly enriched there.

Library preparation for TCR beta used quantitative 5'-RACE with molecular barcodes. TCRdb reprocessed the 5' RACE reads with MiXCR, giving one entry per CDR3 protein. The top ten clones hold approximately 15% of a sample with about 210,000 distinct CDR3 sequences, about 7% of them seen once. This clonotype was seen repeatedly, ten times or more. Its target is not known. The germline V gene encodes CDR1 PRHDT and CDR2 FYEKMQ (reference sequence). The CDR3 sequence is 14 residues long. The V and J ends lost 4 bases and 6 bases, in that order; junction bases with no gene match: 6. V usage is TRBV13 and J usage is TRBJ1-1, with 9 bases identical to TRBD1. The sample was blood, either unsorted or a sorted T cell fraction (not recorded which). The TCR was taken from a male donor with ankylosing spondylitis. The CDR3 DNA sequence: TGTGCCAGCAGCTCCCGGGACAGGGACCCTGAAGCTTTCTTT. Protein sequence: CASSSRDRDPEAFF.